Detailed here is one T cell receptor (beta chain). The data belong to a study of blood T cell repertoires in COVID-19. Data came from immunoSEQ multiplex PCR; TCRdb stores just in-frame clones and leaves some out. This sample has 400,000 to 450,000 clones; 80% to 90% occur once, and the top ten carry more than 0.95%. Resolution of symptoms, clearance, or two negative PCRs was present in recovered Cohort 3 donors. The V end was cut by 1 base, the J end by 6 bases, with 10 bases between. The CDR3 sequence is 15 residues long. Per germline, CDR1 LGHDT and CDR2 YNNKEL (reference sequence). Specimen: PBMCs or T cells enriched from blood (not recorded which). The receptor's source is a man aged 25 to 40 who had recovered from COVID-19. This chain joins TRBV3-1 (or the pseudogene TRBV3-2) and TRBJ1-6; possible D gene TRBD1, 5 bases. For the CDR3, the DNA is TGTGCCAGCAGCCAAGGGGGGGGAATTAATTCACCCCTCCACTTT. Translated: CASSQGGGINSPLHF.